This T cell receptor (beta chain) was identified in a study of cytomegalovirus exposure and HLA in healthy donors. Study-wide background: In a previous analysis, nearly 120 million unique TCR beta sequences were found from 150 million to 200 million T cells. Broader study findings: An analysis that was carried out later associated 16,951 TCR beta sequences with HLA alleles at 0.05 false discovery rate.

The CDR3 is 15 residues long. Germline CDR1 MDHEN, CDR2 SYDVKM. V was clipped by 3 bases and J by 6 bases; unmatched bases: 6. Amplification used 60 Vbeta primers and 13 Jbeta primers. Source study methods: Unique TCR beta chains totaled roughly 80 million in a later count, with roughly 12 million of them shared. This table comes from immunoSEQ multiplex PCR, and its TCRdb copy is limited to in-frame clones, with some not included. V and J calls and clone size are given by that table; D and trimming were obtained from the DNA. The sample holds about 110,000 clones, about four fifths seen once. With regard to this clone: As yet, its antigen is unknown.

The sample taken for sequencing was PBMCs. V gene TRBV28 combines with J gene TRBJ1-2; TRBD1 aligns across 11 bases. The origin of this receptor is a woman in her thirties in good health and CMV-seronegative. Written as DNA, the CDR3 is TGTGCCAGCAGTTTCCCGGGACAGGGGGGGAATGGCTACACCTTC. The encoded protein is CASSFPGQGGNGYTF.